This is a list of T cell receptor beta chains from one sample in a study of early T cells in non-severe SARS-CoV-2 infection. TCRdb reanalysed the 5' RACE reads using MiXCR and keeps one entry per CDR3 protein. The sample carries 45,000 to 55,000 distinct CDR3 sequences, around a tenth recorded once. Source material: whole blood. These receptor sequences come from an adult who was a healthcare worker with PCR-confirmed SARS-CoV-2 infection or an uninfected control (not recorded which). The CDR3 runs from the conserved cysteine through the conserved F or W. The D gene is left open where the match is weak. Where a row states a size, it is once, few, many or the class of an expanded clone; other rows omit it.

v_call: TRBV11-2
cdr3_length: 11
clone_size: many
j_call: TRBJ2-7
d_call: .
cdr3_aa: CASSPIREQYF
cdr3_nt: TGTGCCAGCAGCCCTATTAGGGAGCAGTACTTC

v_call: TRBV28
cdr3_length: 17
clone_size: .
j_call: TRBJ2-4
d_call: .
cdr3_aa: CASRGLRTGLAKNIQYF
cdr3_nt: TGTGCCAGCAGGGGTCTGAGGACGGGGTTAGCCAAAAACATTCAGTACTTC

v_call: TRBV28
cdr3_length: 15
clone_size: few
j_call: TRBJ2-1
d_call: TRBD2
cdr3_aa: CASSTSGAGRTEQFF
cdr3_nt: TGTGCCAGCAGCACTAGCGGAGCTGGACGAACTGAGCAGTTCTTC

v_call: TRBV10-3
cdr3_length: 12
clone_size: .
j_call: TRBJ2-3
d_call: TRBD1
cdr3_aa: CAQGAREDTQYF
cdr3_nt: TGTGCCCAGGGGGCGCGGGAAGATACGCAGTATTTT

v_call: TRBV4-1
cdr3_length: 15
clone_size: few
j_call: TRBJ1-1
d_call: .
cdr3_aa: CASSQDGVKNTEAFF
cdr3_nt: TGCGCCAGCAGCCAAGATGGGGTTAAGAACACTGAAGCTTTCTTT

v_call: TRBV7-3
cdr3_length: 13
clone_size: many
j_call: TRBJ1-2
d_call: .
cdr3_aa: CASSLTGLDGYTF
cdr3_nt: TGTGCCAGCAGCTTAACAGGTCTCGACGGCTACACCTTC

v_call: TRBV12-3/TRBV12-4
cdr3_length: 15
clone_size: .
j_call: TRBJ1-5
d_call: TRBD1
cdr3_aa: CASSSGTVSNQPQHF
cdr3_nt: TGTGCCAGCAGTTCTGGGACAGTCAGCAATCAGCCCCAGCATTTT

v_call: TRBV28
cdr3_length: 12
clone_size: many
j_call: TRBJ1-6
d_call: .
cdr3_aa: CASSFSNSPLHF
cdr3_nt: TGTGCCAGCAGTTTCTCTAATTCACCCCTCCACTTT

v_call: TRBV20-1
cdr3_length: 14
clone_size: few
j_call: TRBJ2-1
d_call: TRBD2
cdr3_aa: CSAPSGTSNGEQFF
cdr3_nt: TGCAGTGCACCCTCCGGGACTAGCAACGGGGAGCAGTTCTTC

v_call: TRBV4-2
cdr3_length: 16
clone_size: few
j_call: TRBJ2-3
d_call: TRBD2
cdr3_aa: CASSPRLAGGIDTQYF
cdr3_nt: TGTGCCAGCAGCCCCCGACTAGCGGGGGGAATAGATACGCAGTATTTT

v_call: TRBV10-1
cdr3_length: 11
clone_size: .
j_call: TRBJ2-7
d_call: .
cdr3_aa: CASSGVGEQYF
cdr3_nt: TGCGCCAGCAGTGGGGTAGGCGAGCAGTACTTC

v_call: TRBV28
cdr3_length: 14
clone_size: .
j_call: TRBJ1-6
d_call: .
cdr3_aa: CVSTQTAGNSPLHF
cdr3_nt: TGTGTCAGCACCCAGACAGCCGGGAATTCACCCCTCCACTTT

v_call: TRBV20-1
cdr3_length: 15
clone_size: many
j_call: TRBJ1-1
d_call: .
cdr3_aa: CSASPRGKMNTEAFF
cdr3_nt: TGCAGTGCTTCTCCTCGGGGGAAGATGAACACTGAAGCTTTCTTT

v_call: TRBV10-3
cdr3_length: 13
clone_size: many
j_call: TRBJ2-1
d_call: .
cdr3_aa: CATENRDLRGQFF
cdr3_nt: TGTGCCACCGAGAACCGGGACCTCCGAGGGCAGTTCTTC

v_call: TRBV19
cdr3_length: 15
clone_size: few
j_call: TRBJ1-4
d_call: .
cdr3_aa: CASSESQLANEKLFF
cdr3_nt: TGTGCCAGTAGTGAAAGCCAGCTGGCAAATGAAAAACTGTTTTTT

v_call: TRBV3-1
cdr3_length: 13
clone_size: .
j_call: TRBJ1-6
d_call: .
cdr3_aa: CASNREGNSPLHF
cdr3_nt: TGTGCCAGCAACCGCGAGGGTAATTCACCCCTCCACTTT

v_call: TRBV28
cdr3_length: 17
clone_size: many
j_call: TRBJ2-1
d_call: TRBD2
cdr3_aa: CASSLPTSGAPYNEQFF
cdr3_nt: TGTGCCAGCAGTTTACCAACTAGCGGGGCCCCCTACAATGAGCAGTTCTTC

v_call: TRBV20-1
cdr3_length: 17
clone_size: few
j_call: TRBJ1-5
d_call: TRBD1
cdr3_aa: CSAPLRQGAVGNQPQHF
cdr3_nt: TGCAGTGCTCCCCTAAGACAGGGGGCGGTGGGCAATCAGCCCCAGCATTTT

v_call: TRBV5-1
cdr3_length: 14
clone_size: many
j_call: TRBJ2-3
d_call: .
cdr3_aa: CASSFGRITDTQYF
cdr3_nt: TGCGCCAGCAGCTTTGGCAGAATCACAGATACGCAGTATTTT

v_call: TRBV12-3/TRBV12-4
cdr3_length: 15
clone_size: .
j_call: TRBJ2-1
d_call: TRBD2
cdr3_aa: CASSPLAGGHNEQFF
cdr3_nt: TGTGCCAGCAGTCCTCTAGCGGGAGGCCACAATGAGCAGTTCTTC

v_call: TRBV3-1
cdr3_length: 16
clone_size: .
j_call: TRBJ2-7
d_call: TRBD2
cdr3_aa: CASSQVYLAGVNEQYF
cdr3_nt: TGTGCCAGCAGCCAAGTGTACCTAGCGGGAGTCAACGAGCAGTACTTC

v_call: TRBV10-2
cdr3_length: 13
clone_size: few
j_call: TRBJ2-7
d_call: .
cdr3_aa: CASSIRGFYEQYF
cdr3_nt: TGCGCCAGCAGTATCCGAGGTTTTTACGAGCAGTACTTC

v_call: TRBV14
cdr3_length: 16
clone_size: few
j_call: TRBJ2-2
d_call: .
cdr3_aa: CASSQVGLRNTGELFF
cdr3_nt: TGTGCCAGCAGCCAAGTGGGCCTTCGGAACACCGGGGAGCTGTTTTTT

v_call: TRBV11-2
cdr3_length: 13
clone_size: few
j_call: TRBJ2-7
d_call: .
cdr3_aa: CASSLDPGYEQYF
cdr3_nt: TGTGCCAGCAGCTTAGATCCAGGCTACGAGCAGTACTTC

v_call: TRBV11-1
cdr3_length: 12
clone_size: many
j_call: TRBJ2-2
d_call: .
cdr3_aa: CASSSPRGELFF
cdr3_nt: TGTGCCAGCAGTTCCCCTAGAGGGGAGCTGTTTTTT

v_call: TRBV6-5
cdr3_length: 14
clone_size: .
j_call: TRBJ2-7
d_call: .
cdr3_aa: CASSGGPHSYEQYF
cdr3_nt: TGTGCCAGCAGTGGGGGACCCCACTCCTACGAGCAGTACTTC

v_call: TRBV19
cdr3_length: 13
clone_size: .
j_call: TRBJ2-1
d_call: .
cdr3_aa: CASSIPTDNEQFF
cdr3_nt: TGTGCCAGTAGTATCCCGACAGACAATGAGCAGTTCTTC

v_call: TRBV20-1
cdr3_length: 15
clone_size: .
j_call: TRBJ2-1
d_call: TRBD2
cdr3_aa: CSARDGGRTYNEQFF
cdr3_nt: TGCAGTGCTAGAGACGGCGGGAGAACCTACAATGAGCAGTTCTTC

v_call: TRBV28
cdr3_length: 15
clone_size: .
j_call: TRBJ2-2
d_call: TRBD2
cdr3_aa: CASMRGAANTGELFF
cdr3_nt: TGTGCCAGCATGCGGGGGGCGGCGAACACCGGGGAGCTGTTTTTT

v_call: TRBV10-3
cdr3_length: 15
clone_size: medium-sized
j_call: TRBJ1-1
d_call: .
cdr3_aa: CAISEQPVLNTEAFF
cdr3_nt: TGTGCCATCAGTGAGCAGCCAGTCTTGAACACTGAAGCTTTCTTT

v_call: TRBV2
cdr3_length: 16
clone_size: few
j_call: TRBJ1-3
d_call: .
cdr3_aa: CASSEARGRSGNTIYF
cdr3_nt: TGTGCCAGCAGTGAAGCGAGAGGACGGTCGGGAAACACCATATATTTT

v_call: TRBV29-1
cdr3_length: 14
clone_size: once
j_call: TRBJ2-1
d_call: .
cdr3_aa: CSVDMSSSYNEQFF
cdr3_nt: TGCAGCGTTGATATGTCGAGCTCCTACAATGAGCAGTTCTTC

v_call: TRBV6-2/TRBV6-3
cdr3_length: 14
clone_size: many
j_call: TRBJ2-1
d_call: TRBD1
cdr3_aa: CASSQTGGWNEQFF
cdr3_nt: TGTGCCAGCAGCCAGACAGGGGGCTGGAATGAGCAGTTCTTC

v_call: TRBV29-1
cdr3_length: 13
clone_size: few
j_call: TRBJ2-3
d_call: .
cdr3_aa: CSVDTSFTDTQYF
cdr3_nt: TGCAGCGTTGACACTTCTTTCACAGATACGCAGTATTTT

v_call: TRBV7-2
cdr3_length: 16
clone_size: few
j_call: TRBJ2-2
d_call: TRBD2
cdr3_aa: CASSLAASGSTGELFF
cdr3_nt: TGTGCCAGCAGCTTAGCGGCTAGCGGGAGTACCGGGGAGCTGTTTTTT

v_call: TRBV5-1
cdr3_length: 14
clone_size: .
j_call: TRBJ2-5
d_call: .
cdr3_aa: CASSSTPFQETQYF
cdr3_nt: TGCGCCAGCAGCTCGACTCCGTTCCAAGAGACCCAGTACTTC

v_call: TRBV7-9
cdr3_length: 13
clone_size: many
j_call: TRBJ2-5
d_call: TRBD2
cdr3_aa: CAGGLAEQETQYF
cdr3_nt: TGTGCCGGGGGACTAGCGGAGCAAGAGACCCAGTACTTC

v_call: TRBV3-1
cdr3_length: 17
clone_size: few
j_call: TRBJ2-7
d_call: TRBD1
cdr3_aa: CASSQGFPWTGPSEQYF
cdr3_nt: TGTGCCAGCAGCCAAGGATTCCCTTGGACAGGCCCATCGGAGCAGTACTTC

v_call: TRBV10-3
cdr3_length: 14
clone_size: few
j_call: TRBJ2-3
d_call: .
cdr3_aa: CAISEDRTTDTQYF
cdr3_nt: TGTGCCATCAGTGAGGACAGGACAACAGATACGCAGTATTTT

v_call: TRBV3-1
cdr3_length: 12
clone_size: many
j_call: TRBJ2-2
d_call: .
cdr3_aa: CATQDHPGELFF
cdr3_nt: TGTGCCACCCAGGACCACCCCGGGGAGCTGTTTTTT

v_call: TRBV5-1
cdr3_length: 13
clone_size: few
j_call: TRBJ2-2
d_call: .
cdr3_aa: CASSFGATGELFF
cdr3_nt: TGCGCCAGCAGCTTCGGGGCCACCGGGGAGCTGTTTTTT

v_call: TRBV6-4
cdr3_length: 14
clone_size: medium-sized
j_call: TRBJ2-1
d_call: TRBD2
cdr3_aa: CASSGGLAGNEQFF
cdr3_nt: TGTGCCAGCAGTGGGGGACTAGCGGGCAATGAGCAGTTCTTC